Listed here are 10 T cell receptor beta chains from one sample, sequenced in a study of cytomegalovirus exposure and HLA in healthy donors. The method was immunoSEQ multiplex PCR; TCRdb's version includes in-frame clones alone and lacks a portion of them. The repertoire holds 150,000 to 200,000 clones, roughly 80% seen once, with 10% to 13% in the top ten. The specimen sequenced was PBMCs. The origin of the receptors is a man aged 30 to 39 in good health and CMV-seropositive.

The CDR3 coding sequence is TGTGCCAGCAGCGGTGCCGGGGGGAACACTGAAGCTTTCTTT. Encoded protein: CASSGAGGNTEAFF. V usage is TRBV5-6 and J usage is TRBJ1-1, with D possibly TRBD1 on 5 matching bases. The CDR3 extends over 14 amino acids. Looked up from germline, CDR1 is SGHDT and CDR2 is YYEEEE. The V end was cut by 4 bases, the J end by 1 base, with 11 bases between. The whole variable domain, remainder taken from reference TRBV5-6 and TRBJ1-1, is DAGVTQSPTHLIKTRGQQVTLRCSPKSGHDTVSWYQQALGQGPQFIFQYYEEEERQRGNFPDRFSGHQFPNYSSELNVNALLLGDSALYLCASSGAGGNTEAFFGQGTRLTVV.

V usage is TRBV27 and J usage is TRBJ2-2; D unclear. CDR3 length: 14 residues. Trimming left V 2 bases short and J 6 bases short, with 10 bases between. The germline V gene has CDR1 MNHEY and CDR2 SMNVEV (reference sequence). The CDR3 loop is CASSLLYGPGELFF. The CDR3 DNA is TGTGCCAGCAGTTTACTATATGGTCCCGGGGAGCTGTTTTTT.

The CDR3 sequence: CASSETPNYGYTF. In nucleotides, the CDR3 is TGTGCCAGCAGCGAGACTCCTAACTATGGCTACACCTTC. The rearrangement uses TRBV9 and TRBJ1-2, with D unclear. V was trimmed by 3 bases and J by 0 bases, leaving 6 bases between them. This CDR3 is 13 amino acids long. Looked up from germline, CDR1 is SGDLS and CDR2 is YYNGEE.

V is TRBV18 and J is TRBJ2-1; D may correspond to TRBD1 or TRBD2 (5 bases each). Trimming pared 5 bases from V and 9 bases from J, leaving 11 bases between. CDR1 is KGHSH and CDR2 is LQKENI in the germline V gene. The CDR3 extends over 12 amino acids. The CDR3 DNA is TGTGCCAGCTCAACACAGGCGGGTGAGCAGTTCTTC. It yields the protein CASSTQAGEQFF.

V is TRBV27 and J is TRBJ2-1, with TRBD2 identical over 10 bases. The CDR3 is 19 amino acids. The germline CDR1 and CDR2 sequences are MNHEY and SMNVEV (reference sequence). The trim removed 5 bases at V and 8 bases at J, leaving 21 bases unmatched. The CDR3 protein is CASSPLPGTSDPPGDEQFF. CDR3 nucleotides: TGTGCCAGCAGTCCCCTACCCGGGACTAGCGATCCACCAGGGGATGAGCAGTTCTTC.

CDR3 bases: TGTGCCAGCAGCCTTGGACAGTCCTCCTTTAGCTCCTACGAGCAGTACTTC. Translated, it gives CASSLGQSSFSSYEQYF. The chain combines TRBV7-8 with TRBJ2-7, with D possibly being TRBD1 (6 bases). Germline assignment: CDR1 SGHVS and CDR2 FQNEAQ. Trimming pared 5 bases from V and 0 bases from J, leaving 20 bases between. The length of the CDR3 is 17 residues.

This sequence joins TRBV9 and TRBJ1-1; D remains ambiguous. The V gene lost 2 bases and the J gene lost 5 bases, with 13 bases spanning the gap. The CDR3 runs 14 residues. Germline-derived CDR1 and CDR2 are SGDLS and YYNGEE. The CDR3 DNA is TGTGCCAGCAGCGTTGGAGAGGGATGGACTGAAGCTTTCTTT. Translating it yields CASSVGEGWTEAFF.

The gene calls are TRBV15 and TRBJ2-5; 7 bases are a match to TRBD2. The germline V gene has CDR1 LNHNV and CDR2 YYDKDF (reference sequence). V dropped 0 bases and J dropped 0; count of bases not matched to a gene: 4. The CDR3 spans 16 residues. DNA for the CDR3: TGTGCCACCAGCAGAGACCTAGCGGACTACCAAGAGACCCAGTACTTC. Translating gives CATSRDLADYQETQYF.

This clone was seen many times. The rearrangement links TRBV6-4 to TRBJ2-1; 9 positions match TRBD2. There are 15 residues in the CDR3. J lost 6 bases, V lost 0 bases, and 3 bases had no gene match. Germline V gives CDR1 MRHNA, CDR2 SNTAGT. The CDR3 region is CASSDSGGGANEQFF. The CDR3 bases are TGTGCCAGCAGTGACTCAGGCGGGGGGGCCAATGAGCAGTTCTTC.

This chain connects TRBV28 to TRBJ2-1, with D possibly TRBD2 on 5 matching bases. Germline V gene sequence: CDR1 MDHEN, CDR2 SYDVKM. This CDR3 has 15 residues. Trimming stripped 2 bases from V and 7 bases from J, with 15 bases between. As DNA, the CDR3 is TGTGCCAGCAGTTTAACCCTAGGCCCGGGAAATGAGCAGTTCTTC. Residues: CASSLTLGPGNEQFF.